These 21 T cell receptor beta chains were all obtained from the same sample, sequenced in a study of OX40 agonist ivuxolimab in advanced cancers. Repertoires were generated with immunoSEQ multiplex PCR, while TCRdb's copy carries only in-frame clones and drops some. The repertoire holds approximately 91,000 clones, with more than 75% as singletons. Sequenced material: CD4+ or CD8+ T cells sorted from blood, taken in a trial of the OX40 agonist ivuxolimab. The receptors derive from an adult with an advanced solid tumor such as melanoma, head and neck, liver or kidney cancer.

J is TRBJ1-5 and V is TRBV5-4; D call uncertain. Germline CDR1 and CDR2: SGHNT and YYREEE (reference sequence). There are 15 residues in the CDR3. Trimming removed 2 bases at V and 2 bases at J, with 11 bases between. The CDR3, as DNA: TGTGCCAGCAGCTTAGAAGGGCACGGCAATCAGCCCCAGCATTTT. It yields the protein CASSLEGHGNQPQHF.

This chain uses TRBV6-6 with TRBJ2-1, with TRBD1 as a possible D gene (6 bases). With 5 bases removed from V and 5 bases from J, the gap between germline ends came to 13 bases. The CDR3 spans 14 residues. Germline CDR1 reads MNHNY; CDR2 reads SVGAGI (reference sequence). CDR3 residues: CASSNRDIDNEQFF. The DNA of the CDR3 is TGTGCCAGCAGTAACCGGGACATCGACAATGAGCAGTTCTTC.

The chain links TRBV11-3 to TRBJ2-7; D not certain. Germline-derived CDR1 and CDR2 are SGHNT and YENEEA. The CDR3 length is 12 residues. V was pared by 1 base and J by 7 bases, with 8 bases between. The CDR3 region is CASSLGPLEQYV. The CDR3 DNA is TGTGCCAGCAGCTTAGGGCCCCTGGAGCAGTACGTC.

The V call is TRBV11-3, the J call TRBJ1-1; TRBD1 is a possible D gene (6 bases). The germline V gene has CDR1 SGHNT and CDR2 YENEEA. The CDR3 length is 13 residues. V was shortened by 0 bases and J by 8 bases, with 10 bases between the two germline ends. CDR3 DNA sequence: TGTGCCAGCAGCTTAGACAATACAGGGGAAGCTTTCTTT. Translation gives CASSLDNTGEAFF. The full variable domain, its missing parts supplied by reference TRBV11-3 and TRBJ1-1, is EAGVVQSPRYKIIEKKQPVAFWCNPISGHNTLYWYLQNLGQGPELLIRYENEEAVDDSQLPKDRFSAERLKGVDSTLKIQPAELGDSAVYLCASSLDNTGEAFFGQGTRLTVV.

This chain links TRBV2 with TRBJ2-3, with 10 bases matching TRBD2. CDR1 SNHLY and CDR2 FYNNEI come from the germline V gene. V lost 4 bases and J lost 3; bases outside the gene matches: 4. CDR3 length: 15 amino acids. Here the CDR3 reads CASSGASGSTDTQYF. The DNA for the CDR3 is TGTGCCAGCAGTGGGGCTAGCGGGAGTACAGATACGCAGTATTTT. Based on the CDR3 plus reference TRBV2 and TRBJ2-3, the full variable domain is EPEVTQTPSHQVTQMGQEVILRCVPISNHLYFYWYRQILGQKVEFLVSFYNNEISEKSEIFDDQFSVERPDGSNFTLKIRSTKLEDSAMYFCASSGASGSTDTQYFGPGTRLTVL.

This clone was counted a single time. V is TRBV29-1 and J is TRBJ2-7, with a weak D call TRBD2 (5 bases). The CDR3 has 11 amino acids. V lost 5 bases to trimming and J lost 4 bases, with 9 bases between them. Germline V gives CDR1 SQVTM, CDR2 ANQGSEA. Written as DNA, the CDR3 is TGCAGCGTTCACGGCGGGTACGAGCAGTACTTC. Translated: CSVHGGYEQYF.

This chain connects TRBV14 to TRBJ2-2; 9 positions agree with TRBD1. V shed 6 bases, J shed 5 bases, and the junction held 4 bases outside the gene matches. CDR1 is SGHDN, CDR2 FVKESK, per germline. The CDR3 is 14 residues long. CDR3 DNA: TGTGCCAGCAGGACGACAGGGGGTACCGGGGAGCTGTTTTTT. Protein: CASRTTGGTGELFF.

This rearrangement joins TRBV11-2 to TRBJ1-3, with D tentatively TRBD1 (5 bases). Trimming stripped 2 bases from V and 0 bases from J, with 8 bases between. This CDR3 is built from 15 residues. The germline gives CDR1 SGHAT, CDR2 FQNNGV. This CDR3 reads CASSLWGVSGNTIYF. The CDR3 nucleotides are TGTGCCAGCAGCTTATGGGGGGTCTCTGGAAACACCATATATTTT.

This clone was found a few times. V and J are TRBV15 and TRBJ2-1; 7 bases are a match to TRBD1. The CDR3 is 13 amino acids. Germline trimming cut 0 bases from V and 8 bases from J; bases unmatched to any gene: 1. In germline, CDR1 is LNHNV, CDR2 YYDKDF (reference sequence). CDR3 nucleotide sequence: TGTGCCACCAGCAGAGATCAGGGGGATGAGCAGTTCTTC. The encoded protein is CATSRDQGDEQFF.

The rearrangement links TRBV10-3 to TRBJ1-4, with D perhaps matching TRBD1 (6 bases). The V end was cut by 10 bases, the J end by 7 bases, with 19 bases between. CDR1 ENHRY and CDR2 SYGVKD come from the germline V gene. The CDR3 spans 14 residues. The CDR3 bases are TGTGCCACACAAGGGGGAGTGGAGGGTGAAAAACTGTTTTTT. Its translation: CATQGGVEGEKLFF.

V and J are TRBV5-4 and TRBJ1-5; D unclear. Trimming left V 1 base short and J 4 bases short, with 9 bases between. CDR3 length equals 14 residues. Germline V gives CDR1 SGHNT, CDR2 YYREEE (reference sequence). The CDR3: CASSLYGDNQPQHF. CDR3 nucleotide sequence: TGTGCCAGCAGCTTGTACGGAGATAATCAGCCCCAGCATTTT.

The J gene is TRBJ1-3, the V gene TRBV15, with unresolved D. Trimming took off 0 bases at V and 4 bases at J, with 7 bases between the two ends. The CDR3 has 14 residues. Looked up from germline, CDR1 is LNHNV and CDR2 is YYDKDF (reference sequence). The CDR3 bases are TGTGCCACCAGCAGAGATAGGGAAGGAAACACCATATATTTT. Protein sequence: CATSRDREGNTIYF.

This sequence joins TRBV4-2 and TRBJ2-5; D remains unclear. Germline V lookup: CDR1 LGHNA, CDR2 YNFKEQ. Trimming took off 0 bases at V and 3 bases at J, with 8 bases between the two ends. The CDR3 totals 14 residues. CDR3 nucleotides: TGTGCCAGCAGCCAAGAGTTTGCGGAAGAGACCCAGTACTTC. Its translation: CASSQEFAEETQYF.

CDR3: CAIRWASDEDTQYF. As DNA, the CDR3 is TGTGCCATCAGGTGGGCTAGCGATGAGGATACGCAGTATTTT. The V gene is TRBV10-3, the J gene TRBJ2-3; possibly TRBD2 for D (6 bases). Looked up from germline, CDR1 is ENHRY and CDR2 is SYGVKD. Deletions cut 6 bases from V and 6 bases from J, with 16 bases between. This CDR3 is built from 14 residues.

CDR3 in amino acids: CASSSTGVGNTIYF. DNA for the CDR3: TGTGCCAGCAGCAGTACAGGGGTCGGAAACACCATATATTTT. The V gene is TRBV11-3, the J gene TRBJ1-3; 7 bases are shared with TRBD1. CDR3 size: 14 residues. V trimming: 5 bases; J trimming: 4 bases; junction bases outside the gene matches: 5. CDR1 SGHNT and CDR2 YENEEA come from the germline V gene.

This chain uses TRBV11-2 with TRBJ2-3; D assignment may be TRBD1 or TRBD2 (5 bases each). Trimming stripped 0 bases from V and 1 base from J, with 14 bases between. CDR1 and CDR2 from the germline V gene are SGHAT and FQNNGV. There are 17 residues in the CDR3. In nucleotides, the CDR3 is TGTGCCAGCAGCTTAGATCGGGGACGCGGACGCACAGATACGCAGTATTTT. It specifies CASSLDRGRGRTDTQYF. Looking up the rest from reference TRBV11-2 and TRBJ2-3 gives the full variable domain: EAGVAQSPRYKIIEKRQSVAFWCNPISGHATLYWYQQILGQGPKLLIQFQNNGVVDDSQLPKDRFSAERLKGVDSTLKIQPAKLEDSAVYLCASSLDRGRGRTDTQYFGPGTRLTVL.

The rearrangement joins TRBV10-3 to TRBJ2-2; either TRBD1 or TRBD2 may supply D (5 bases each). CDR1 is ENHRY and CDR2 is SYGVKD in the germline V gene. The CDR3 is 14 amino acids. V lost 10 bases, J lost 7 bases, and 19 bases lay in between. DNA for the CDR3: TGTGCCACCGCAAGGGACCGGGAAGGCGGGGAGCTGTTTTTT. Encoded protein: CATARDREGGELFF.

The chain combines TRBV7-6 with TRBJ2-7; D possibly corresponds to TRBD2 (7 bases). The CDR3 length is 13 residues. Trimming took off 3 bases at V and 6 bases at J, with 12 bases between the two ends. Looked up from germline, CDR1 is SGHVS and CDR2 is FNYEAQ. The CDR3 protein is CASSLPGGLEQYV. The CDR3, as DNA: TGTGCCAGCAGCTTGCCGGGGGGCCTCGAGCAGTACGTC.

The rearrangement joins TRBV6-5 to TRBJ2-1, with TRBD2 as a possible D gene (6 bases). This CDR3 spans 15 amino acids. The germline V and J ends were trimmed by 6 bases and 4 bases, with 16 bases remaining between them. From germline, CDR1 is MNHEY and CDR2 SVGAGI. This CDR3 reads CASSPYRGMYNEQFF. The CDR3 DNA reads TGTGCCAGCAGCCCCTACCGGGGGATGTACAATGAGCAGTTCTTC.

This clone is a singleton in its sample. This chain uses TRBV6-5 with TRBJ1-1; D is uncertain. Trimming removed 6 bases from V and 7 bases from J, with 9 bases in between. This CDR3 contains 11 residues. CDR1 is MNHEY, CDR2 SVGAGI, per germline. The CDR3 nucleotides read TGTGCCAGCAGAGGACGGATTGAAGCTTTCTTT. It is translated as CASRGRIEAFF.

CDR3 DNA sequence: TGTGCCAGCTCACCTGGAATTGGACTAGGTACAGATACGCAGTATTTT. Its translation: CASSPGIGLGTDTQYF. The V and J genes are TRBV18 and TRBJ2-3; 7 positions agree with TRBD2. Germline V lookup: CDR1 KGHSH, CDR2 LQKENI. The V and J ends lost 3 bases and 3 bases, in that order; junction bases with no gene match: 9. The CDR3 spans 16 residues. The complete variable domain, with remaining parts taken from reference TRBV18 and TRBJ2-3, reads NAGVMQNPRHLVRRRGQEARLRCSPMKGHSHVYWYRQLPEEGLKFMVYLQKENIIDESGMPKERFSAEFPKEGPSILRIQQVVRGDSAAYFCASSPGIGLGTDTQYFGPGTRLTVL.